These 5 T cell receptor beta chains were all obtained from the same sample, sequenced in a study of blood T cell repertoires in COVID-19. TCRdb's copy holds only in-frame clones and misses some; the assay was immunoSEQ multiplex PCR. The sample carries roughly 410,000 clones, more than 75% recorded once. Sample: peripheral blood. The receptors come from a woman in her fifties or sixties with COVID-19, enrolled during active disease.

This clone has a single count. V is TRBV6-1 and J is TRBJ1-3; D is perhaps TRBD1 (6 bases). V was trimmed by 0 bases and J by 4 bases, leaving 16 bases between them. The CDR3 is 17 residues long. Germline loops: CDR1 MNHNS, CDR2 SASEGT. In DNA form, the CDR3 reads TGTGCCAGCAGTGAAGCGGCACGGACAGCCCGAGGAAACACCATATATTTT. This codes for CASSEAARTARGNTIYF.

V usage is TRBV5-1 and J usage is TRBJ1-2, with 8 bases lining up with TRBD1. This CDR3 spans 14 amino acids. J was trimmed by 6 bases and V by 1 base; bases with no gene match: 5. Germline V lookup: CDR1 SGHRS, CDR2 YFSETQ. The CDR3, as DNA: TGCGCCAGCAGCTTGATGGACAGGGTTGATGGCTACACCTTC. It yields the protein CASSLMDRVDGYTF.

The chain joins TRBV4-2 to TRBJ2-1, with 11 bases lining up with TRBD2. V trimming: 1 base; J trimming: 4 bases; junction bases outside the gene matches: 3. CDR3 length equals 16 residues. Germline V gene sequence: CDR1 LGHNA, CDR2 YNFKEQ. The CDR3 sequence is CASSQATSGAYNEQFF. The CDR3 nucleotides are TGTGCCAGCAGCCAAGCGACTAGCGGGGCTTACAATGAGCAGTTCTTC.

The chain is built from TRBV5-4 and TRBJ1-1, with 8 bases that match TRBD1. The CDR3 contains 13 residues. CDR1 SGHNT and CDR2 YYREEE come from the germline V gene (reference sequence). V shed 4 bases, J shed 8 bases, and the junction held 7 bases outside the gene matches. This CDR3 is CASSQGTGREAFF. CDR3 nucleotide sequence: TGTGCCAGCAGCCAGGGGACAGGAAGGGAAGCTTTCTTT.

On this clone: The germline gene is not matched at one end of the junction; a read error may be the cause. The CDR3 nucleotides read TGTGCTAGCAGCTCGGGACTAGCGGGGGGGCCATTAGATACGCAGTATTTT. Amino acid sequence: CASSSGLAGGPLDTQYF. This sequence joins TRBV7-7 and TRBJ2-3, with 16 bases fitting TRBD2. Germline CDR1 reads SSHAT; CDR2 reads FNYEAQ (reference sequence). This CDR3 is built from 17 residues.